The count of the clone carrying this T cell receptor beta chain is one. Its target is unknown. The data derive from a study of a mutant IDH1 vaccine in newly diagnosed glioma. Study in general: Radiotherapy, temozolomide, or both had been given previously, and both were given to most.

Study observations and caveats: Of the patients, 93.3% had vaccine-induced immune responses.

Some clones are missing from TCRdb's copy, which holds only in-frame ones; the method was immunoSEQ multiplex PCR. The sample holds about 51,000 clones, about 80% seen once. Noted time point: baseline, week 1 (first vaccination visit). Treatment here: pre-vaccination baseline after standard-of-care therapy. New WHO grade 3 or 4 astrocytomas that were IDH1-mutant and ATRX-lost had been found in donors. Between the trimmed V and J ends, which lost 3 bases and 4 bases, there was a span of 10 bases. The CDR3 is 13 residues long. Per germline, CDR1 ENHRY and CDR2 SYGVKD. This TCR derives from a woman between 40 and 50 years old with glioma. V is TRBV10-3 and J is TRBJ2-7; maybe TRBD1 (5 bases). The source was PBMCs, collected from a glioma patient treated with radiotherapy, temozolomide or both. In DNA, the CDR3 is TGTGCCATCAGTGATAGAAAGGGGTACGAGCAGTACTTC. Amino acid sequence: CAISDRKGYEQYF.